This T cell receptor beta chain was documented in a study of identical twins. Every donor was a healthy Caucasian. TCRdb re-called the 5' RACE reads with MiXCR, one entry per CDR3 protein. Found here are around 570,000 distinct CDR3 sequences, more than 9% of them singletons; the top ten hold roughly 3%. Study-wide findings and caveats: It was cross-sectional statistical analysis, not following the same donors, that the conclusions relied on.

This clonotype was observed many times. As yet, its antigen is unknown. The data were also submitted as part of a second study, on yellow fever vaccine responses in identical twins.

Input material: PBMCs. This TCR came from a young woman in good health.

CDR3 sequence reads: CASRNRLGQYF. The CDR3 DNA reads as TGTGCCAGCAGAAACAGGTTAGGGCAGTACTTC. The chain carries TRBV12-3 or TRBV12-4 and TRBJ2-7; D might be TRBD1 (5 bases). The CDR3 runs to 11 residues. V lost 6 bases and J lost 9, with 12 bases in between.